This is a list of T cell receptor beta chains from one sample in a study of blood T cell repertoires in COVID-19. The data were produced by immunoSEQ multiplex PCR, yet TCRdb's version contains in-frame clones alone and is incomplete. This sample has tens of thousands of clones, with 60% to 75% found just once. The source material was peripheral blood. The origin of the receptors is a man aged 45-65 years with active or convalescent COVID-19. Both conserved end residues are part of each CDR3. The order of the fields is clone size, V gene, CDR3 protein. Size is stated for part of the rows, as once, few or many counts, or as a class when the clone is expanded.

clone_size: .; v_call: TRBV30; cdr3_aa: CASEPGQGVSNEQFF
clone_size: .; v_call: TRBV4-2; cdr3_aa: CASSHSPSGGETQYF
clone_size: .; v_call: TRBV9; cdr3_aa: CASSVTLGPGGNEQFF
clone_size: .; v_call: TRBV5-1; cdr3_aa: CASSPRDRGQGETQYF
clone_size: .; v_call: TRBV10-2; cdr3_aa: CASSDQGTGFGQETQYF
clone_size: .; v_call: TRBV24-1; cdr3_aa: CATSDSGTVETQYF
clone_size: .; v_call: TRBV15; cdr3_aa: CATSRDVTGESYTF
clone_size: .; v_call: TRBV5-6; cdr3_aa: CASSLNAGKETQYF
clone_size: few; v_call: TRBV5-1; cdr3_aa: CASSLVGENTEAFF
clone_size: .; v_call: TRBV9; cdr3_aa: CASSVGQGGETQYF
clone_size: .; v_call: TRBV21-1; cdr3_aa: CASSKDGDTEAFF
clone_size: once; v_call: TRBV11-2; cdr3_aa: CASSPRAESSYNEQFF
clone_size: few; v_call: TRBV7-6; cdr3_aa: CASSLLQGTNSPLHF
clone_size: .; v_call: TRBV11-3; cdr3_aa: CASSRRQGPSTDTQYF
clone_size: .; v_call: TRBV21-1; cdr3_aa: CASSLTTRQYNEQFF
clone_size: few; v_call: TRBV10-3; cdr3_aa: CAISESGSQGETQYF
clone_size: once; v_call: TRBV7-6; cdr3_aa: CASSESGGSTDTQYF
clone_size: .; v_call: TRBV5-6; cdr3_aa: CASSSYYRDAGANVLTF
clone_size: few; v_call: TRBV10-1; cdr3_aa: CASSEGLAGTGELFF
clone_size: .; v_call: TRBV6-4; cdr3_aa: CASSRSGGYNEQFF
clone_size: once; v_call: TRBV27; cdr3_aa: CANPLGGSQETQYF
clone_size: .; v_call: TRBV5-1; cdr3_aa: CASSPDRAWQFF
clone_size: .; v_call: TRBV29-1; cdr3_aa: CSPGTGRAKNIQYF
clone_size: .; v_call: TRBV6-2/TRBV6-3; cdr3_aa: CASSYTGNQPQHF
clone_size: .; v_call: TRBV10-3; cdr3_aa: CAISESQGENTIYF
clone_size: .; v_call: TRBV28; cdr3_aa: CASSLWAQPTGEQYF